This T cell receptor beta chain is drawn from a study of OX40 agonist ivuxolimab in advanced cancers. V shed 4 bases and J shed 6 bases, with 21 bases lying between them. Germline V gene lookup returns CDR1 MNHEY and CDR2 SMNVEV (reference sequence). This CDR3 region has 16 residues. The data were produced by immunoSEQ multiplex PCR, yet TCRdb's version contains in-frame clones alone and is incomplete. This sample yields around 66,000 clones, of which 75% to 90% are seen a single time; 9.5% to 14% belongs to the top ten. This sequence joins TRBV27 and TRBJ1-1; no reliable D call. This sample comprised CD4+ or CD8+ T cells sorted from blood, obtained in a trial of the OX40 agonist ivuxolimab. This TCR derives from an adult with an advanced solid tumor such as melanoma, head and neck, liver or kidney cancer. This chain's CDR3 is CASSSRGRLDGSEAFF. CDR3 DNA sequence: TGTGCCAGCAGTTCAAGAGGGCGTCTCGATGGATCTGAAGCTTTCTTT.